This entry is about one T cell receptor beta chain. This sample is part of a study of blood T cell repertoires in COVID-19. Looking at the study overall: Sites in the United States, Italy and Spain provided acute and convalescent COVID-19 samples. PBMCs, B-cell-depleted T cells, or T cells were the source of the cDNA or gDNA that made up the material.

Generated by immunoSEQ multiplex PCR, the TCRdb table keeps only in-frame clones and is missing some. The data hold 40,000 to 50,000 clones, with approximately 90% observed a single time. This CDR3 region has 11 residues. CDR1 is GTSNPN and CDR2 is SVGIG in the germline V gene (reference sequence). V gave up 4 bases and J gave up 8 bases, with 11 bases separating them. The origin of this receptor is a man between 60 and 75 years old with acute or convalescent COVID-19. Specimen: peripheral blood. The chain links TRBV30 to TRBJ1-2; no clear D gene. In DNA, the CDR3 is TGTGCCTGGAAAGAACTAGGGGGCTACACCTTC. Protein sequence: CAWKELGGYTF.